These T cell receptor beta chains were read from a single sample in a study of beta chain features in type 1 diabetes. Here immunoSEQ multiplex PCR was the method, and the copy in TCRdb shows in-frame clones only, minus some. Of some 660,000 clones listed, over 12% were seen once; the top ten hold 0.04%. The specimen sequenced was naive CD4+ T cells from blood. Receptor source: a man between 18 and 29 years old with type 1 diabetes. The CDR3 runs from the conserved cysteine through the conserved F or W. The D gene is left open where the match is weak. Rows give clone size only sometimes, using once, few, many, or a class for an expanded clone.

NA	TRBV14	TRBD1	TRBJ2-3	TGTGCCAGCAGCCCGAACGGGACAGGCTCCCTAACGGGACACACAGATACGCAGTATTTT	CASSPNGTGSLTGHTDTQYF
NA	TRBV7-9	NA	TRBJ1-1	TGTGCCAGCAGCTCCAGATCAGCGAACACTGAAGCTTTCTTT	CASSSRSANTEAFF
NA	TRBV29-1	NA	TRBJ2-1	TGCAGCGTCAAGGGTAGGCTTCCCCGTGAGGAGCAGTTCTTC	CSVKGRLPREEQFF
few	TRBV19	NA	TRBJ2-4	TGTGCCAGTAGTATTCGGTCAGGCCAGAACATTCAGTACTTC	CASSIRSGQNIQYF
NA	TRBV10-3	NA	TRBJ2-6	TGTGCCATCAGTGTCGACTCTGGGGCCAACGTCCTGACTTTC	CAISVDSGANVLTF
few	TRBV9	NA	TRBJ1-5	TGTGCCAGCAGCGTCGAAGGAGGCAATCAGCCCCAGCATTTT	CASSVEGGNQPQHF
few	TRBV30	NA	TRBJ1-1	TGTGCCTGGAGTTCGACCGCGGGGGCTGAAGCTTTCTTT	CAWSSTAGAEAFF
few	TRBV19	NA	TRBJ2-7	TGTGCCAGTAGTTCTGATGGGTGGAGGTCCTACGAGCAGTACTTC	CASSSDGWRSYEQYF
NA	TRBV30	NA	TRBJ2-1	TGTGCCTGGAGTGAGACCTACAATGAGCAGTTCTTC	CAWSETYNEQFF
few	TRBV25-1	NA	TRBJ2-3	TGTGCCAGCAGTGTAGGGCCCGCCCTCGATACGCAGTATTTT	CASSVGPALDTQYF
NA	TRBV7-9	NA	TRBJ2-2	TGTGCCAGCAGCTTAGACAGGGCGAACACCGGGGAGCTGTTTTTT	CASSLDRANTGELFF
few	TRBV7-9	NA	TRBJ1-2	TGTGCCAGCAGCCCGGGACGGAGGCCGAACTATGGCTACACCTTC	CASSPGRRPNYGYTF
few	TRBV10-3	NA	TRBJ1-2	TGTGCCATCAAGGAGGGGAATGGCTACACCTTC	CAIKEGNGYTF
NA	TRBV5-1	TRBD2	TRBJ2-7	TGCGCCAGCAGGATCCTAGCGGACTCCTACGAGCAGTACTTC	CASRILADSYEQYF
NA	TRBV19	NA	TRBJ1-2	TGTGCCAGCCAAATTGGAAGCAGGGGAGGAGGAAGGGGTGGCTACACCTTC	CASQIGSRGGGRGGYTF
NA	TRBV7-9	NA	TRBJ2-1	TGTGCCAGCAGCCCTAGCGCCCACGACAATGAGCAGTTCTTC	CASSPSAHDNEQFF
NA	TRBV27	TRBD1	TRBJ2-2	TGTGCCAGCAGGGGCGACAGGGGCCATCGGGAGTTACTGTTTTTT	CASRGDRGHRELLFF
few	TRBV6-5	TRBD1	TRBJ2-7	TGTGCCAGCAGTTACACGGGACAGGAATACGAGCAGTACTTC	CASSYTGQEYEQYF
NA	TRBV11-3	NA	TRBJ2-3	TGTGCCAGCAGCTTAGGAGCGCCTGATGGAGATACGCAGTATTTT	CASSLGAPDGDTQYF
few	TRBV11-1	TRBD2	TRBJ2-1	TGTGCCAGCAGCTCCCTAGCGGGCAATGAGCAGTTCTTC	CASSSLAGNEQFF
NA	TRBV7-2	NA	TRBJ2-4	TGTGCCAGCAGCTTAGCGGGGGGTTCGGGAAACATTCAGTACTTC	CASSLAGGSGNIQYF
few	TRBV5-6	NA	TRBJ1-1	TGTGCCAGCAGCTTAGACGAGGACACTGAAGCTTTCTTT	CASSLDEDTEAFF
NA	TRBV7-8	TRBD1	TRBJ2-6	TGTGCCAGCAGCTTAGCCACAGGGGTTGTCTCTGGGGCCAACGTCCTGACTTTC	CASSLATGVVSGANVLTF
few	TRBV5-1	NA	TRBJ2-1	TGCGCCAGCAGCTCCCAAGGATCGTACAATGAGCAGTTCTTC	CASSSQGSYNEQFF
few	TRBV7-9	NA	TRBJ2-1	TGTGCCAGCGAAACAGGCAAGCAGTTCTTC	CASETGKQFF
NA	TRBV28	TRBD1	TRBJ2-4	TGTGCCAGCAGTTCGGGACAGGGAAACGACATTCAGTACTTC	CASSSGQGNDIQYF
many	TRBV7-2	NA	TRBJ2-2	TGTGCCAGCAGCTCCTACACCGGGGAGCTGTTTTTT	CASSSYTGELFF
few	TRBV5-1	NA	TRBJ1-1	TGCGCCAGCAGGTTGGTTCGTGGATCGAACACTGAAGCTTTCTTT	CASRLVRGSNTEAFF
NA	TRBV5-1	NA	TRBJ2-5	TGCGCCAGCAGCTTGCAGATCGGGGAGACCCAGTACTTC	CASSLQIGETQYF
NA	TRBV9	NA	TRBJ2-5	TGTGCCAGCAGCGTAGACACTCGGGAGACCCAGTACTTC	CASSVDTRETQYF
NA	TRBV7-2	TRBD2	TRBJ2-5	TGTGCCAGCAGCTCGCCGGGGGGGAATAGCGGGTTTCAAGAGACCCAGTACTTC	CASSSPGGNSGFQETQYF
NA	TRBV29-1	NA	TRBJ2-5	TGCAGCGCCATGGGGCCTGGGGGCCCAGAGACCCAGTACTTC	CSAMGPGGPETQYF
NA	TRBV5-1	NA	TRBJ2-1	TGCGCCAGCAGCTTGAGTGGGACATACTCCTACAATGAGCAGTTCTTC	CASSLSGTYSYNEQFF
NA	TRBV1	NA	TRBJ2-7	TGCACCAGCAGCCGATCCCTTCGGGGGGGGCAGTCGACGGAGCAGTACTTC	CTSSRSLRGGQSTEQYF
few	TRBV2	TRBD2	TRBJ2-7	TGTGCCAGCAGTGAAGCGACTAGCACCGAGCAGTACTTC	CASSEATSTEQYF
few	TRBV30	NA	TRBJ1-2	TGTGCCTGGAGTGAGGGAGGGCCGTCCTATGGCTACACCTTC	CAWSEGGPSYGYTF
NA	TRBV11-2	NA	TRBJ2-1	TGTGCCAGCAGCTTAGATCTTTGGGCTGGAGGCAATGAGCAGTTCTTC	CASSLDLWAGGNEQFF
NA	TRBV5-4	NA	TRBJ2-1	TGTGCCAGCAGCTTGGACCAGATTTCCTACAATGAGCAGTTCTTC	CASSLDQISYNEQFF
NA	TRBV9	TRBD1	TRBJ2-1	TGTGCCAGCAGCGTAGATTGGGGACAGGGGGCGCGTGAGCAGTTCTTC	CASSVDWGQGAREQFF
few	TRBV25-1	NA	TRBJ2-7	TGTGCCAGCAGTCACCCCGTGACCCACGAGCAGTACTTC	CASSHPVTHEQYF
NA	TRBV11-2	NA	TRBJ2-5	TGTGCCAGCAGCACCGGGACCTCCGGGGAGACCCAGTACTTC	CASSTGTSGETQYF
NA	TRBV15	TRBD1	TRBJ1-2	TGTGCCACCAGCAGACTCAGACAGGGGAAGGACTATGGCTACACCTTC	CATSRLRQGKDYGYTF
few	TRBV14	TRBD1	TRBJ2-5	TGTGCCAGCAGCCCGCGACAGGGTGCCGAGACCCAGTACTTC	CASSPRQGAETQYF